The 6 T cell receptor beta chains presented below share a single source sample, sequenced in a study of shared clonotypes between healthy human individuals. Clones were read by immunoSEQ multiplex PCR, and TCRdb kept only the in-frame ones, dropping some. The sample comprises around 600,000 clones, roughly 98% of which are singletons, and 0.3% rests with the top ten. It was CD45RO-negative cells, positively selected for CCR7, that made up naive CD8 cells, with terminally differentiated effector memory CD45RA+ cells excluded. Sequencing input: naive CD8+ T cells sorted from blood. These receptors came from a man aged 25 to 45 in good health.

The chain combines TRBV9 with TRBJ2-2; 9 bases align to TRBD1. Germline V gene sequence: CDR1 SGDLS, CDR2 YYNGEE. The CDR3 covers 17 residues. V trimming: 0 bases; J trimming: 4 bases; junction bases outside the gene matches: 7. The CDR3: CASSVAPGTGTTGELFF. The CDR3 DNA reads as TGTGCCAGCAGCGTAGCCCCCGGGACAGGGACCACCGGGGAGCTGTTTTTT.

The chain uses TRBV5-6 and TRBJ2-1, with D unresolved. The CDR3 spans 13 residues. V dropped 2 bases and J dropped 1 base, with 4 bases sitting between them. Per the germline V gene, CDR1 is SGHDT and CDR2 is YYEEEE. In DNA form, the CDR3 reads TGTGCCAGCAGCTTTGGTTCCTACAATGAGCAGTTCTTC. It encodes CASSFGSYNEQFF. Filled out from reference TRBV5-6 and TRBJ2-1, the complete variable domain reads DAGVTQSPTHLIKTRGQQVTLRCSPKSGHDTVSWYQQALGQGPQFIFQYYEEEERQRGNFPDRFSGHQFPNYSSELNVNALLLGDSALYLCASSFGSYNEQFFGPGTRLTVL.

V usage is TRBV19 and J usage is TRBJ1-1, with D possibly TRBD1 on 5 matching bases. Germline V gene lookup returns CDR1 LNHDA and CDR2 SQIVND (reference sequence). The CDR3 totals 13 residues. Trimming cost V 3 bases and J 4 bases, with 9 bases left between them. As DNA, the CDR3 is TGTGCCAGTAGTATCCGGGGGGGCACTGAAGCTTTCTTT. This gives the protein CASSIRGGTEAFF.

The chain is built from TRBV9 and TRBJ1-2; D ambiguous. V dropped 6 bases and J dropped 6 bases, with 18 bases sitting between them. The germline CDR1 and CDR2 sequences are SGDLS and YYNGEE. The CDR3 totals 14 residues. DNA of the CDR3: TGTGCCAGCACCGCGCCCGGCCACTTGGATGGCTACACCTTC. It specifies CASTAPGHLDGYTF.

The chain recombines TRBV9 with TRBJ2-7; possibly TRBD1 for D (6 bases). CDR1 is SGDLS and CDR2 is YYNGEE in the germline V gene. Trimming took off 3 bases at V and 6 bases at J, with 10 bases between the two ends. The length of the CDR3 is 12 residues. This chain's CDR3 is CASSGRGSEQYF. The DNA of the CDR3 is TGTGCCAGCAGCGGAAGGGGGTCCGAGCAGTACTTC.

The chain has TRBV9 and TRBJ1-1; D perhaps matches TRBD1 (6 bases). CDR3 length equals 11 residues. CDR1 is SGDLS, CDR2 YYNGEE, per germline. The V end lost 7 bases, the J end lost 5 bases, and 9 bases lay between the germline ends. The CDR3 loop is CASGGSTEAFF. The CDR3, as DNA: TGTGCCAGCGGGGGCTCAACTGAAGCTTTCTTT.